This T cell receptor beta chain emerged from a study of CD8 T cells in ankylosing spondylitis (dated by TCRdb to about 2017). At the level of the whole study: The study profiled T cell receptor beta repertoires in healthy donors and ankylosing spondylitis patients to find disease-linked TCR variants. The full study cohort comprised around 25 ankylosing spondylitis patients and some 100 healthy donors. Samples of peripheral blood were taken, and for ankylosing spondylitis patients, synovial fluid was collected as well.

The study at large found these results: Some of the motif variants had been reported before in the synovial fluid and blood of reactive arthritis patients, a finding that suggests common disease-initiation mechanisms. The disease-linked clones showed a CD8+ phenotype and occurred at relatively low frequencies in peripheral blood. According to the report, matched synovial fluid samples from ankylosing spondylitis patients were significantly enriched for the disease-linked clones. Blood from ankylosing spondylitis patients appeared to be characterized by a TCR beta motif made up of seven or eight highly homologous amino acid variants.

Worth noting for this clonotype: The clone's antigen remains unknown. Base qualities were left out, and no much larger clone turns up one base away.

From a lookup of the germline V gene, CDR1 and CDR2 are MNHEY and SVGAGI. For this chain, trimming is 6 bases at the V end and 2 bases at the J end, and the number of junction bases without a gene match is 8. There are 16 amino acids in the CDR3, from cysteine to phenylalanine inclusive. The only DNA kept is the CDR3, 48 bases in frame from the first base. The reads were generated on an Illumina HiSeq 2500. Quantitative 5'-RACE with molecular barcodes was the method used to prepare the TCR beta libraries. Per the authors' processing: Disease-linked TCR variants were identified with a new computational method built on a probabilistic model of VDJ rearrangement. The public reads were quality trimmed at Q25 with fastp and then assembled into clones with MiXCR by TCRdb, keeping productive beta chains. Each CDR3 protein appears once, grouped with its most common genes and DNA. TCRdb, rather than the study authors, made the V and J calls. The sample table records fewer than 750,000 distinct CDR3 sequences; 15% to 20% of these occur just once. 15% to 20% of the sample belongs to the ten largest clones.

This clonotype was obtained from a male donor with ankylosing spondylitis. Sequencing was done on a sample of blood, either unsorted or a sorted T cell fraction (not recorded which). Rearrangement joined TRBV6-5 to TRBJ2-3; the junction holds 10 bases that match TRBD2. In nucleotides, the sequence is TGTGCCAGCAGCTTAGCGGGAGGAGGTGACACAGATACGCAGTATTTT. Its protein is CASSLAGGGDTDTQYF.